What follows are 25 T cell receptor beta chains derived from one specimen sequenced in a study of T-cell memory formation after mild COVID-19. A single record per CDR3 protein comes from TCRdb applying MiXCR to the 5' RACE reads. This table holds around 340,000 distinct CDR3 sequences, over 10% found once. The sequenced sample was PBMCs or a T cell subset sorted from them (not recorded which). Source of these receptors: a young man who had mild COVID-19 (a few samples of this study predate the infection). Cell type and time point are not known.

The gene calls are TRBV6-2 or TRBV6-3 and TRBJ2-1, with 10 nucleotides matching TRBD1. The CDR3 sequence is 14 residues long. CDR1 and CDR2 (germline): MNHEY, SVGEGT. J lost 8 bases, V lost 9 bases, and 10 bases had no gene match. The CDR3 protein is CASDRDRGAHEQFF. CDR3 nucleotides: TGTGCCAGTGACCGGGACAGGGGCGCTCATGAGCAGTTCTTC.

V usage is TRBV29-1 and J usage is TRBJ2-3; D is possibly TRBD1 (5 bases). Germline V gene data show CDR1 as SQVTM and CDR2 as ANQGSEA. The germline V and J ends were trimmed by 7 bases and 4 bases, with 9 bases remaining between them. This CDR3 contains 11 residues. The CDR3 DNA reads TGCAGCGCCAAGGGGCCAGATACGCAGTATTTT. Translating gives CSAKGPDTQYF.

The V and J genes are TRBV5-8 and TRBJ1-4, with a tentative D call TRBD1 (5 bases). The CDR3 contains 15 residues. Trimming pared 0 bases from V and 0 bases from J, leaving 6 bases between. CDR1 and CDR2 from the germline V gene are SGHTS and YDEGEE. The CDR3 DNA reads TGTGCCAGCAGCTTGGGGACATCAACTAATGAAAAACTGTTTTTT. This sequence encodes CASSLGTSTNEKLFF.

The sample holds a few counts of this clonotype. The chain combines TRBV27 with TRBJ1-2; D unresolved. The CDR3 is 12 amino acids. Germline loops: CDR1 MNHEY, CDR2 SMNVEV (reference sequence). V shed 4 bases and J shed 4 bases, with 7 bases lying between them. The CDR3 DNA reads TGTGCCAGCAGTTCGGCAGGCTATGGCTACACCTTC. This sequence encodes CASSSAGYGYTF.

The V and J genes are TRBV6-5 and TRBJ2-5; D is perhaps TRBD2 (6 bases). The V end was cut by 2 bases, the J end by 0 bases, with 7 bases between. From germline, CDR1 is MNHEY and CDR2 SVGAGI. The CDR3 is made up of 14 amino acids. The CDR3 loop is CASSYGRNQETQYF. CDR3 DNA sequence: TGTGCCAGCAGTTACGGGAGGAACCAAGAGACCCAGTACTTC.

This clonotype was found a few times. Here the CDR3 reads CASSPTRGGNNEQFF. The CDR3, as DNA: TGTGCCAGCAGTCCCACCCGGGGCGGGAACAATGAGCAGTTCTTC. V usage is TRBV27 and J usage is TRBJ2-1; D perhaps matches TRBD2 (6 bases). Trimming removed 5 bases at V and 5 bases at J, with 16 bases between. From germline, CDR1 is MNHEY and CDR2 SMNVEV (reference sequence). This CDR3 contains 15 residues.

V usage is TRBV5-1 and J usage is TRBJ1-1; D possibly corresponds to TRBD1 (5 bases). The V gene lost 5 bases and the J gene lost 1 base, with 15 bases spanning the gap. This CDR3 is 15 amino acids long. The germline gives CDR1 SGHRS, CDR2 YFSETQ. This CDR3 is CASSPEGARNTEAFF. As DNA, the CDR3 is TGCGCCAGCAGTCCGGAAGGGGCGCGGAACACTGAAGCTTTCTTT. Using reference TRBV5-1 and TRBJ1-1 for the parts outside the CDR3, the full variable domain is KAGVTQTPRYLIKTRGQQVTLSCSPISGHRSVSWYQQTPGQGLQFLFEYFSETQRNKGNFPGRFSGRQFSNSRSEMNVSTLELGDSALYLCASSPEGARNTEAFFGQGTRLTVV.

CDR3: CASSFQIRETQYF. The DNA of the CDR3 is TGTGCCAGCAGTTTCCAAATCCGAGAGACCCAGTACTTC. The chain couples TRBV28 to TRBJ2-5; D not resolved. V was trimmed by 3 bases and J by 4 bases, leaving 9 bases between them. From germline, CDR1 is MDHEN and CDR2 SYDVKM. The CDR3 consists of 13 residues.

This clonotype was recorded a few times. V usage is TRBV9 and J usage is TRBJ1-1, with D uncertain. V lost 0 bases and J lost 5, with 8 bases in between. CDR1 and CDR2 from the germline V gene are SGDLS and YYNGEE. This CDR3 is built from 13 residues. In DNA form, the CDR3 reads TGTGCCAGCAGCGTAGGTGGTAGGACTGAAGCTTTCTTT. This sequence encodes CASSVGGRTEAFF.

Only a few counts were recorded for this clonotype. The V call is TRBV18, the J call TRBJ2-7; D might be TRBD1 or TRBD2, each matching 5 bases. CDR1 and CDR2 from the germline V gene are KGHSH and LQKENI. V lost 5 bases to trimming and J lost 4 bases, with 15 bases between them. This CDR3 has 14 amino acids. The CDR3 region is CASSEAGTGYEQYV. The CDR3 nucleotides are TGTGCCAGCTCAGAGGCAGGGACGGGATACGAGCAGTACGTC.

The V and J genes are TRBV29-1 and TRBJ2-3; no clear D. Germline V gene lookup returns CDR1 SQVTM and CDR2 ANQGSEA. The CDR3 contains 10 residues. Trimming removed 3 bases from V and 6 bases from J, with 4 bases in between. CDR3 sequence reads: CSVEVDTQYF. The CDR3, as DNA: TGCAGCGTTGAGGTGGATACGCAGTATTTT.

A few counts support this clonotype. This chain connects TRBV20-1 to TRBJ1-2; D possibly corresponds to TRBD1 (5 bases). This CDR3 has 14 residues. Trimming cost V 2 bases and J 2 bases, with 12 bases left between them. From germline, CDR1 is DFQATT and CDR2 SNEGSKA (reference sequence). The CDR3 region is CSARIRGGNYGYTF. The CDR3 coding sequence is TGCAGTGCTAGAATTCGGGGGGGGAACTATGGCTACACCTTC.

The V gene is TRBV7-2, the J gene TRBJ1-4; the D gene is possibly TRBD1 (5 bases). The CDR3 is 15 amino acids. The germline gives CDR1 SGHTA, CDR2 FQGNSA. Trimming pared 5 bases from V and 7 bases from J, leaving 17 bases between. The CDR3 loop reads CASSRRRGSREKLFF. Here the CDR3 DNA reads TGTGCCAGCAGCCGTCGGAGGGGATCTCGTGAAAAACTGTTTTTT.

The table lists this clonotype with a few counts. The chain has TRBV6-5 and TRBJ2-1; D may match TRBD1 or TRBD2 (5 bases each). Germline CDR1 reads MNHEY; CDR2 reads SVGAGI. This CDR3 contains 15 residues. Between the trimmed V and J ends, which lost 2 bases and 7 bases, there was a span of 15 bases. This CDR3 is CASSYRDRFKNEQFF. In DNA form, the CDR3 reads TGTGCCAGCAGTTACCGGGACCGATTCAAGAATGAGCAGTTCTTC.

In this sample, this clonotype turned up many times. The rearrangement uses TRBV5-1 and TRBJ1-5; D possibly corresponds to TRBD1 (5 bases). From germline, CDR1 is SGHRS and CDR2 YFSETQ. The CDR3 consists of 17 residues. V was shortened by 0 bases and J by 6 bases, with 19 bases between the two germline ends. CDR3 in DNA: TGCGCCAGCAGCTTGGATCCGCCGACAGAGGGATCTCAGCCCCAGCATTTT. Translating gives CASSLDPPTEGSQPQHF.

This clonotype was found a few times. The genes are TRBV10-3 and TRBJ2-5, with D perhaps TRBD1 (5 bases). The CDR3 covers 15 residues. V lost 2 bases to trimming and J lost 1 base, with 11 bases between them. Germline V CDR1 and CDR2: ENHRY, SYGVKD. The CDR3 DNA reads TGTGCCATCAGTGAGGAAATCAGGGTCCAAGAGACCCAGTACTTC. Protein product: CAISEEIRVQETQYF.

The chain carries TRBV12-3 or TRBV12-4 and TRBJ2-7; 7 bases match TRBD1. The V gene end was trimmed by 4 bases and the J gene end by 7 bases; junction bases not matched to a gene: 10. This CDR3 is 14 amino acids long. DNA for the CDR3: TGTGCCAGCAGTTCCCGGACAGGTCACTTGGAGCAGTACTTC. Protein: CASSSRTGHLEQYF.

The V and J genes are TRBV9 and TRBJ1-1; tentative D call: TRBD1 (5 bases). The germline V and J ends were trimmed by 0 bases and 1 base, with 7 bases remaining between them. The CDR3 loop spans 14 amino acids. Germline CDR1 is SGDLS and CDR2 is YYNGEE. The CDR3 spells CASSVGRGNTEAFF. CDR3 sequence (DNA): TGTGCCAGCAGCGTAGGGAGGGGGAACACTGAAGCTTTCTTT.

The V and J genes are TRBV29-1 and TRBJ2-5; D tentatively fits TRBD1 or TRBD2 (5 bases each). The CDR3 totals 13 residues. Trimming left V 6 bases short and J 1 base short, with 12 bases between. Germline V lookup: CDR1 SQVTM, CDR2 ANQGSEA. CDR3 residues: CSVERDVQETQYF. CDR3 DNA sequence: TGCAGCGTCGAGAGGGACGTCCAAGAGACCCAGTACTTC.

The CDR3 DNA reads as TGTGCCAGCAGTCGGGGCCAAGGAGATCAGCCCCAGCATTTT. This codes for CASSRGQGDQPQHF. The chain employs TRBV12-3 or TRBV12-4 and TRBJ1-5; the D gene is possibly TRBD1 (5 bases). The CDR3 is made up of 14 amino acids. V dropped 5 bases and J dropped 5 bases, with 13 bases sitting between them.

This rearrangement joins TRBV4-1 to TRBJ1-6, with D tentatively TRBD1 (5 bases). V lost 3 bases and J lost 9, with 12 bases in between. The V gene's germline CDR1 is MGHRA and CDR2 YSYEKL. CDR3 length: 14 residues. The CDR3: CASSHGGQFSPLHF. The CDR3 bases are TGCGCCAGCAGCCATGGCGGACAATTTTCACCCCTCCACTTT.

The J gene is TRBJ2-5, the V gene TRBV30, with unresolved D. The CDR3 sequence is 14 residues long. CDR1 is GTSNPN and CDR2 is SVGIG in the germline V gene (reference sequence). Trimming stripped 3 bases from V and 0 bases from J, with 11 bases between. The CDR3 DNA reads as TGTGCCTGGAGAGGATGGCAGCACCAAGAGACCCAGTACTTC. Protein: CAWRGWQHQETQYF.

The chain links TRBV6-5 to TRBJ2-2; 12 nucleotides align to TRBD2. Germline V gene lookup returns CDR1 MNHEY and CDR2 SVGAGI. After removal of 0 bases from V and 5 bases from J, the junction contained 10 bases not matched to a gene. The CDR3 spans 19 residues. Here the CDR3 reads CASSYSLRTSGVLTGELFF. CDR3 DNA: TGTGCCAGCAGTTACTCGCTCAGGACTAGCGGGGTGTTAACCGGGGAGCTGTTTTTT.

This clonotype was counted a few times. This sequence joins TRBV4-1 and TRBJ2-2; D perhaps matches TRBD2 (7 bases). V shed 1 base and J shed 3 bases, with 15 bases lying between them. Per germline, CDR1 MGHRA and CDR2 YSYEKL. The CDR3 is made up of 17 amino acids. The CDR3 nucleotides are TGCGCCAGCAGCCAAGGTGGCAGGGAGGGGGACACCGGGGAGCTGTTTTTT. Its translation is CASSQGGREGDTGELFF.

V and J are TRBV24-1 and TRBJ2-1, with TRBD1 as a possible D gene (6 bases). From germline, CDR1 is KGHDR and CDR2 SFDVKD. Trimming removed 4 bases at V and 8 bases at J, with 14 bases between. CDR3 length equals 14 residues. The CDR3 region has the DNA TGTGCCACCAGTGACCACGGTGGGGGCTATGAGCAGTTCTTC. It translates to CATSDHGGGYEQFF.